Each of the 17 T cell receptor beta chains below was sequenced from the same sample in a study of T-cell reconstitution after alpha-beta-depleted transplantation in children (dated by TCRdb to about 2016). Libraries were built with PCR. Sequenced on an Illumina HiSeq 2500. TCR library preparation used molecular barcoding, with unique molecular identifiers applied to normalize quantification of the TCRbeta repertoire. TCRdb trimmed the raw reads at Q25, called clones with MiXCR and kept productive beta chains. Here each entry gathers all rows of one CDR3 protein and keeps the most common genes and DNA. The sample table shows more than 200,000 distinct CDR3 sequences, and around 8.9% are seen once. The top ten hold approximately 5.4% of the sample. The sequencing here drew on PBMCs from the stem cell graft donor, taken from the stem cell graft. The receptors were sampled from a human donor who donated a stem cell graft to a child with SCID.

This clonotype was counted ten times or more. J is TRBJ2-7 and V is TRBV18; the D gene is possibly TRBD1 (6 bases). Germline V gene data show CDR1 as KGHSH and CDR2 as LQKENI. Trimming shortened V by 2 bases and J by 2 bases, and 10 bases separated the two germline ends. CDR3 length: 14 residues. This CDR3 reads CASSPRDNAYEQYF. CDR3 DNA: TGTGCCAGCTCACCAAGGGACAACGCCTACGAGCAGTACTTC.

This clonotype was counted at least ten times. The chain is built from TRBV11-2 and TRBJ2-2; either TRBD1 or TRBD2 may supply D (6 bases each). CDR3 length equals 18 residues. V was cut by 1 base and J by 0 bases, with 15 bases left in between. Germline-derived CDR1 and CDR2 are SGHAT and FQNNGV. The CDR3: CASSLGGGPLPNTGELFF. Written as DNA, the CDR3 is TGTGCCAGCAGCTTAGGAGGGGGGCCTCTACCGAACACCGGGGAGCTGTTTTTT.

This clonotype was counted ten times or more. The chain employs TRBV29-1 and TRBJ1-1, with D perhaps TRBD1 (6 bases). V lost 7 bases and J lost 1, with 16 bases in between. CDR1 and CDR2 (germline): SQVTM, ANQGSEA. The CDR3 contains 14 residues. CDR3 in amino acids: CSAATRGKNTEAFF. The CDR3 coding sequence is TGCAGCGCAGCAACCAGGGGAAAGAACACTGAAGCTTTCTTT.

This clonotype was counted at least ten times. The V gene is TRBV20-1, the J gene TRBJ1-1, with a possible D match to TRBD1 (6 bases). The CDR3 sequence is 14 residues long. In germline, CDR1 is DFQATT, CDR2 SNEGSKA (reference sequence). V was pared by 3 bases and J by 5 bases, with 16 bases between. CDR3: CSASAYRVGTEAFF. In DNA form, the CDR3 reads TGCAGTGCTAGCGCCTACAGGGTCGGTACTGAAGCTTTCTTT.

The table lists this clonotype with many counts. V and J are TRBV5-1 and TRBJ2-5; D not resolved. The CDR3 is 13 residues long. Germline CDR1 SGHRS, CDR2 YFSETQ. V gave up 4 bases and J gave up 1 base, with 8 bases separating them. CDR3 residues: CASSVRIQETQYF. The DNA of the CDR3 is TGCGCCAGCAGCGTCAGGATCCAAGAGACCCAGTACTTC. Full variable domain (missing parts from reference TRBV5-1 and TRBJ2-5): KAGVTQTPRYLIKTRGQQVTLSCSPISGHRSVSWYQQTPGQGLQFLFEYFSETQRNKGNFPGRFSGRQFSNSRSEMNVSTLELGDSALYLCASSVRIQETQYFGPGTRLLVL.

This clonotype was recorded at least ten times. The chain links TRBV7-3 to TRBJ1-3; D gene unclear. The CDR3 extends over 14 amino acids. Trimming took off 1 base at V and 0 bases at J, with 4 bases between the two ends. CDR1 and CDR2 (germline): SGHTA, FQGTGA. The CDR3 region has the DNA TGTGCCAGCAGCTTAAGTCGCTCTGGAAACACCATATATTTT. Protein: CASSLSRSGNTIYF.

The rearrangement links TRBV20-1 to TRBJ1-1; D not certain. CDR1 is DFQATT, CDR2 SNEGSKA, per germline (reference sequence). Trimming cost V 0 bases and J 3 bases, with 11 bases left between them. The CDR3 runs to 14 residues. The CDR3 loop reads CSARDRKGHTEAFF. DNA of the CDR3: TGCAGTGCTAGAGATCGGAAGGGTCACACTGAAGCTTTCTTT.

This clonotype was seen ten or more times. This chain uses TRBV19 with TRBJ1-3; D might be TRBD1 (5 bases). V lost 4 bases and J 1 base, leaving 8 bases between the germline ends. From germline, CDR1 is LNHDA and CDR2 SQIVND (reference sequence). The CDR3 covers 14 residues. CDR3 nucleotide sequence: TGTGCCAGTAGTACTGGACAATCTGGAAACACCATATATTTT. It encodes CASSTGQSGNTIYF.

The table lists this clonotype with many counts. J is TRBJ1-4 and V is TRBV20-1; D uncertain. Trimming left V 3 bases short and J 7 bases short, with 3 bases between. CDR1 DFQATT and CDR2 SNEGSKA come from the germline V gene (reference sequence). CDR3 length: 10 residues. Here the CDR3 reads CSARSEKLFF. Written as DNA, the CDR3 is TGCAGTGCTAGGAGTGAAAAACTGTTTTTT.

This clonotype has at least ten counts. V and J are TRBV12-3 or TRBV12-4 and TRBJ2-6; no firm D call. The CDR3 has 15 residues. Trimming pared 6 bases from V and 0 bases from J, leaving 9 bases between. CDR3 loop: CASSINRSGANVLTF. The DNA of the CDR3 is TGTGCCAGCAGCATCAACCGCTCTGGGGCCAACGTCCTGACTTTC.

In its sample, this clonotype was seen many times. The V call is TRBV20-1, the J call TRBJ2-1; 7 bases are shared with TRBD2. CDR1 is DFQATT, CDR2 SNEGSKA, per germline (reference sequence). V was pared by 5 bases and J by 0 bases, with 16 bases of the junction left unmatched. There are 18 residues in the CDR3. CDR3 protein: CSALNRGGEGLSYNEQFF. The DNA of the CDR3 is TGCAGTGCTCTGAATCGGGGCGGGGAGGGCCTCTCCTACAATGAGCAGTTCTTC.

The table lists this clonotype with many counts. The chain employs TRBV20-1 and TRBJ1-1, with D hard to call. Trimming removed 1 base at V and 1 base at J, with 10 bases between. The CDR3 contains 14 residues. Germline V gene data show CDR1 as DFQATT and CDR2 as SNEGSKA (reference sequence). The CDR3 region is CSARVAGANTEAFF. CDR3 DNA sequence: TGCAGTGCTAGAGTGGCAGGAGCGAACACTGAAGCTTTCTTT.

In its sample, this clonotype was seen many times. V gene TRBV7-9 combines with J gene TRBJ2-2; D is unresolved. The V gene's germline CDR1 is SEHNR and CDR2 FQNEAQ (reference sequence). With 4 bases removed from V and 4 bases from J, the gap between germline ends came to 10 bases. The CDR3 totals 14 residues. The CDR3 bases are TGTGCCAGCAGCTCCCTCGGACCCACCGGGGAGCTGTTTTTT. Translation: CASSSLGPTGELFF.

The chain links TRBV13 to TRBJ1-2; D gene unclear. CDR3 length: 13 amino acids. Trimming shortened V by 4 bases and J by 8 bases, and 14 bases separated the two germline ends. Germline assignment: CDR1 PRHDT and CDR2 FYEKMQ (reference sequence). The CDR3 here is CASSSVLVCGYTF. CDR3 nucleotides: TGTGCCAGCAGCTCCGTCCTGGTCTGCGGCTACACCTTC. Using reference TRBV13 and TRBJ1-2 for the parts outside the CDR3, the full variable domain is AAGVIQSPRHLIKEKRETATLKCYPIPRHDTVYWYQQGPGQDPQFLISFYEKMQSDKGSIPDRFSAQQFSDYHSELNMSSLELGDSALYFCASSSVLVCGYTFGSGTRLTVV.

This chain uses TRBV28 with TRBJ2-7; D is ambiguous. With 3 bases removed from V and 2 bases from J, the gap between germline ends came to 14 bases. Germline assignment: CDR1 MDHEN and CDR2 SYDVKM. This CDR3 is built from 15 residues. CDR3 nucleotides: TGTGCCAGCAGTTTGGCTGGGAAAGCCCCCTACGAGCAGTACTTC. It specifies CASSLAGKAPYEQYF. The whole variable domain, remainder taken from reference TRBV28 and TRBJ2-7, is DVKVTQSSRYLVKRTGEKVFLECVQDMDHENMFWYRQDPGLGLRLIYFSYDVKMKEKGDIPEGYSVSREKKERFSLILESASTNQTSMYLCASSLAGKAPYEQYFGPGTRLTVT.

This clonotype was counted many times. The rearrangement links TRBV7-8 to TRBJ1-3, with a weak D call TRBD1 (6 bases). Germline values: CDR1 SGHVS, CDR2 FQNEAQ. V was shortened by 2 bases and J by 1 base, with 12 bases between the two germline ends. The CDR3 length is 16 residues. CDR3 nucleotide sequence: TGTGCCAGCAGCTTAAGGGGGTGGGGTTCTGGAAACACCATATATTTT. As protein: CASSLRGWGSGNTIYF.

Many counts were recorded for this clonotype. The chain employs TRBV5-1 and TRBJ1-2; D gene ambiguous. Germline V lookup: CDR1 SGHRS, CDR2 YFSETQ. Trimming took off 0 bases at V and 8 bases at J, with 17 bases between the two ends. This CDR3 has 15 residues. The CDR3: CASSLVTGSENGYTF. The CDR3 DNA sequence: TGCGCCAGCAGCTTGGTAACCGGGTCAGAGAACGGCTACACCTTC. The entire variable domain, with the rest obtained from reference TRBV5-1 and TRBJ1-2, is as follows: KAGVTQTPRYLIKTRGQQVTLSCSPISGHRSVSWYQQTPGQGLQFLFEYFSETQRNKGNFPGRFSGRQFSNSRSEMNVSTLELGDSALYLCASSLVTGSENGYTFGSGTRLTVV.